The 5 T cell receptor beta chains below come from one sample, sequenced in a study of regulatory T cells in long-lasting Graves disease. Time point here: newly diagnosed GD, antithyroid drugs for less than 3 months. PBMC RNA served as the TCR library source. Sequencing libraries for TCR beta were prepared with iRepertoire HTBI primers and Arm-PCR of CDR3 regions. TCRdb analysed the multiplex PCR reads with MiXCR anew, one entry per CDR3 protein. The data show 530,000 or so distinct CDR3 sequences, around an eighth seen once. These same data were also listed under a study on T cells in Graves' hyperthyroidism and ophthalmopathy.

Sequencing used peripheral blood mononuclear cells (PBMCs), obtained at new diagnosis, from a patient treated with antithyroid drugs. The source is a man aged 30-40 years with Graves disease.

This clonotype was observed many times. The CDR3 is CSVDGGEGNTDTQYF. The CDR3 nucleotides are TGCAGCGTTGATGGGGGGGAGGGAAACACAGATACGCAGTATTTT. This chain links TRBV29-1 with TRBJ2-3; 7 positions agree with TRBD2. This CDR3 has 15 amino acids. In germline, CDR1 is SQVTM, CDR2 ANQGSEA. J gave up 2 bases and V 3 bases, and 8 bases lay outside the gene matches.

The chain has TRBV3-1 and TRBJ2-1, with 7 nucleotides matching TRBD1. This CDR3 spans 19 amino acids. From germline, CDR1 is LGHDT and CDR2 YNNKEL (reference sequence). The V gene end was trimmed by 1 base and the J gene end by 1 base; junction bases not matched to a gene: 13. CDR3 region: CASSQGNRRGLLSYNEQFF. CDR3 nucleotide sequence: TGTGCCAGCAGCCAAGGGAACCGCAGGGGGTTACTATCCTACAATGAGCAGTTCTTC.

There are many counts of this clonotype. The rearrangement links TRBV7-8 to TRBJ2-7; possibly TRBD1 for D (6 bases). CDR1 SGHVS and CDR2 FQNEAQ come from the germline V gene. Between the trimmed V and J ends, which lost 3 bases and 3 bases, there was a span of 9 bases. The CDR3 runs 13 residues. DNA of the CDR3: TGTGCCAGCAGCTTGGGACACCGCTACGAGCAGTACTTC. Translated, it gives CASSLGHRYEQYF.

About this clonotype: This may be a read error, as it is one base from a much larger clone. The genes are TRBV12-3 or TRBV12-4 and TRBJ1-1, with TRBD1 identical over 10 bases. The CDR3 runs 14 residues. Here the CDR3 DNA reads TGTGTCAGCAGCCGGACAGGGGGGGATACTGAAGCTTTCTTT. Translation: CVSSRTGGDTEAFF.

This clonotype came up many times. The chain combines TRBV11-2 with TRBJ2-2; D gene uncertain. Looked up from germline, CDR1 is SGHAT and CDR2 is FQNNGV. V shed 7 bases and J shed 2 bases, with 5 bases lying between them. The CDR3 consists of 12 residues. CDR3 DNA: TGTGCCAGCAACATTAACACCGGGGAGCTGTTTTTT. It translates to CASNINTGELFF.